Presented here are 13 T cell receptor beta chains from one specimen sequenced in a study of response to subunit inactivated influenza vaccine. TCRdb ran MiXCR on the RT-PCR reads and lists one entry per CDR3 protein. The sample holds around 520,000 distinct CDR3 sequences, around 25% seen once. Sequences were derived from CD4+ T cells sorted from PBMCs, sampled about 5 days after vaccination. The receptors originated from a man in his fifties who received an inactivated influenza vaccine.

J is TRBJ1-5 and V is TRBV20-1, with a weak D call TRBD1 (5 bases). The V gene's germline CDR1 is DFQATT and CDR2 SNEGSKA (reference sequence). There are 14 residues in the CDR3. V lost 5 bases and J lost 0, with 11 bases in between. As DNA, the CDR3 is TGCAGTGCTCCCCCCGGGGGTAGCAATCAGCCCCAGCATTTT. Protein product: CSAPPGGSNQPQHF.

The sample holds a few counts of this clonotype. The V gene is TRBV6-2 or TRBV6-3, the J gene TRBJ1-5; maybe TRBD1 (6 bases). The V and J ends lost 2 bases and 4 bases respectively, with 27 bases between them. The CDR3 is made up of 20 amino acids. The germline gives CDR1 MNHEY, CDR2 SVGEGT. CDR3 sequence: CASSYPLGGSLIARNQPQHF. The DNA of the CDR3 is TGTGCCAGCAGTTACCCCCTTGGGGGCTCCCTAATCGCGAGAAATCAGCCCCAGCATTTT.

This clonotype was seen a few times. The gene calls are TRBV9 and TRBJ2-2; 8 bases map to TRBD2. CDR1 and CDR2 (germline): SGDLS, YYNGEE. J lost 5 bases, V lost 0 bases, and 6 bases had no gene match. The CDR3 spans 16 residues. The CDR3 DNA reads as TGTGCCAGCAGCGTAGGTGTTAGCGGGATAACCGGGGAGCTGTTTTTT. Translated, it gives CASSVGVSGITGELFF.

The sample holds a few counts of this clonotype. This chain's CDR3 is CASSLLTSSYNEQFF. The CDR3 region has the DNA TGTGCCAGCAGCTTATTGACTAGTTCTTACAATGAGCAGTTCTTC. The V call is TRBV7-9, the J call TRBJ2-1; D perhaps matches TRBD2 (6 bases). Germline values: CDR1 SEHNR, CDR2 FQNEAQ (reference sequence). Trimming took 2 bases from V and 4 from J, leaving 12 bases between them. The CDR3 is made up of 15 amino acids.

The V and J genes are TRBV24-1 and TRBJ1-5; maybe TRBD1 (5 bases). Germline V gene lookup returns CDR1 KGHDR and CDR2 SFDVKD. CDR3 length equals 15 residues. Trimming stripped 4 bases from V and 2 bases from J, with 11 bases between. CDR3 protein: CATSEGVYGNQPQHF. DNA for the CDR3: TGTGCCACCAGTGAAGGGGTATATGGCAATCAGCCCCAGCATTTT.

This clonotype was seen a few times. The rearrangement uses TRBV4-2 and TRBJ2-2, with 7 bases fitting TRBD1. Germline V CDR1 and CDR2: LGHNA, YNFKEQ. The CDR3 sequence is 14 residues long. The V segment lost 3 bases and the J segment 7 bases; nucleotides outside the gene matches: 5. The CDR3 coding sequence is TGTGCCAGCAGCCAGGAAACAGGGGTCGGGGAGCTGTTTTTT. Protein product: CASSQETGVGELFF.

This clonotype was observed a handful of times. The chain links TRBV12-3 or TRBV12-4 to TRBJ1-3; the D is unclear. CDR3 length: 15 amino acids. Trimming shortened V by 7 bases and J by 0 bases, and 13 bases separated the two germline ends. The CDR3 nucleotides are TGTGCCAGCAATTTCCCCAGCCTCTCTGGAAACACCATATATTTT. Its translation is CASNFPSLSGNTIYF.

This clonotype was picked up many times. J is TRBJ2-3 and V is TRBV12-3 or TRBV12-4; TRBD1 matches 8 bases. The CDR3 is 14 amino acids. V shed 3 bases and J 2 bases; nucleotides not matched to a gene: 1. The CDR3 here is CASSLDRDTDTQYF. The DNA for the CDR3 is TGTGCCAGCAGTTTGGACAGGGACACAGATACGCAGTATTTT.

The chain recombines TRBV20-1 with TRBJ2-1, with TRBD1 matching 9 bases. The CDR3 consists of 14 residues. CDR1 is DFQATT, CDR2 SNEGSKA, per germline (reference sequence). Germline trimming cut 6 bases from V and 2 bases from J; bases unmatched to any gene: 5. The CDR3 DNA reads TGCAGTGCCCTACGGGACAGGGCCTACAATGAGCAGTTCTTC. Translated: CSALRDRAYNEQFF.

This clonotype was observed a single time. The chain combines TRBV29-1 with TRBJ2-3; no firm D call. V was trimmed by 4 bases and J by 8 bases, leaving 13 bases between them. Germline CDR1 is SQVTM and CDR2 is ANQGSEA. CDR3 size: 12 residues. The chain's CDR3 is CSVADTDGTQYF. The DNA of the CDR3 is TGCAGCGTTGCTGACACAGACGGTACGCAGTATTTT.

This clonotype was seen only a few times. This chain uses TRBV6-2 or TRBV6-3 with TRBJ2-7; 8 bases map to TRBD2. V lost 7 bases to trimming and J lost 2 bases; unmatched junction nucleotides: 10. The germline CDR1 and CDR2 sequences are MNHEY and SVGEGT. The CDR3 sequence is 15 residues long. CDR3 loop: CASTDLTSAAYEQYF. In DNA form, the CDR3 reads TGTGCCAGCACGGACTTGACTAGCGCGGCCTACGAGCAGTACTTC.

The chain has TRBV5-1 and TRBJ2-3, with D hard to call. Germline-derived CDR1 and CDR2 are SGHRS and YFSETQ. The CDR3 length is 14 residues. The germline V and J ends were trimmed by 0 bases and 4 bases, with 9 bases remaining between them. The CDR3 sequence is CASSLDWAADTQYF. The CDR3 DNA sequence: TGCGCCAGCAGCTTGGATTGGGCTGCAGATACGCAGTATTTT.

The chain carries TRBV5-6 and TRBJ2-3; 7 bases are a match to TRBD2. Germline lookup yields CDR1 SGHDT and CDR2 YYEEEE. Trimming at V came to 4 bases and at J to 7 bases, leaving 9 bases not matched to a gene. The CDR3 runs 14 residues. CDR3 sequence reads: CASSLQGGRNTQYF. CDR3 nucleotides: TGTGCCAGCAGCCTCCAGGGCGGGAGAAATACGCAGTATTTT.